Following are 2 T cell receptor beta chains from one sample sequenced in a study of T-cell reconstitution after alpha-beta-depleted transplantation in children (dated by TCRdb to about 2016). The treatment or condition label for this specimen denotes: allogeneic hematopoietic cell transplantation with graft depleted of TCRalphabeta T cells and CD19 B cells. The method was PCR. Sequencing relied on an Illumina HiSeq 2500. Molecular barcoding was employed in the preparation of TCR libraries, with unique molecular identifiers being used to normalize TCRbeta repertoire quantification. The raw public data were reprocessed by TCRdb itself: fastp quality trimming at Q25, MiXCR clonotype calling, in-frame beta chains only. Rows are combined by CDR3 protein, so each entry shows the most common genes and DNA. The sample profile shows 100,000 to 130,000 distinct CDR3 sequences; approximately 6.9% of them were found once. Roughly 25% of the sample belongs to the ten largest clones.

The material was PBMCs, mostly from graft donor cells, obtained 360 days after TCRalphabeta/CD19-depleted stem cell transplant. These receptors came from a male patient aged 2 to 9 who had a stem cell transplant for acute lymphoblastic leukemia, so the T cells may come from the graft donor.

In this sample, this clonotype turned up many times. The chain carries TRBV12-3 or TRBV12-4 and TRBJ2-7; unclear D gene. This CDR3 is 11 amino acids long. V lost 3 bases, J lost 5 bases, and 5 bases lay in between. CDR3 residues: CASSLENEQYF. For the CDR3, the DNA is TGTGCCAGCAGTTTGGAGAACGAGCAGTACTTC.

The chain joins TRBV20-1 to TRBJ2-5, with D perhaps TRBD2 (6 bases). Germline-derived CDR1 and CDR2 are DFQATT and SNEGSKA (reference sequence). V lost 0 bases to trimming and J lost 10 bases, with 18 bases between them. There are 14 residues in the CDR3. Here the CDR3 reads CSAREGRDSRGQYF. The CDR3 DNA reads as TGCAGTGCTAGAGAAGGCCGGGACTCCCGCGGCCAGTACTTC.